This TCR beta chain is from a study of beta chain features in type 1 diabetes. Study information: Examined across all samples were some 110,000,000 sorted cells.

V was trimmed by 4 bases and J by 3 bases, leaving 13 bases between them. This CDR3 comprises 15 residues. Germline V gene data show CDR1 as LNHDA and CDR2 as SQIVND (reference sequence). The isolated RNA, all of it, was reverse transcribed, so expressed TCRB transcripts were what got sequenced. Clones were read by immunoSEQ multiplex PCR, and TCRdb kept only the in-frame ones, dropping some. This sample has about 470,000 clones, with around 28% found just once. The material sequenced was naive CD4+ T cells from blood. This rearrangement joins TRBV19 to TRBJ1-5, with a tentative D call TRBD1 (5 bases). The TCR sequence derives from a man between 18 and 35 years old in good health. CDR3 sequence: CASSTAGSHNQPQHF. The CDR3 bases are TGTGCCAGTAGTACAGCAGGGTCTCACAATCAGCCCCAGCATTTT.